The 25 T cell receptor beta chains below come from one sample, sequenced in a study of a mutant IDH1 vaccine in newly diagnosed glioma. Described time point: week 47, end of study. Each vaccine dose was 300 ug of mutant IDH1 20-mer peptide, with topical imiquimod. Repertoires were generated with immunoSEQ multiplex PCR, while TCRdb's copy carries only in-frame clones and drops some. The table records 50,000 or so clones, about 81% of them present only once. Which antigens these TCRs recognize remains unknown. The material sequenced was PBMCs, taken from a glioma patient whose treatment included an IDH1 peptide vaccine. These receptors came from a woman aged 25-40 years with glioma. Some clones in this sample may be carry-over from other donors' samples.

This chain connects TRBV5-4 to TRBJ2-1; 7 bases align to TRBD2. The V gene end was trimmed by 5 bases and the J gene end by 2 bases; junction bases not matched to a gene: 10. The V gene's germline CDR1 is SGHNT and CDR2 YYREEE (reference sequence). CDR3 length: 16 residues. As DNA, the CDR3 is TGTGCCAGCAGTCCGAGGCTTAGCGGGCCCTACAATGAGCAGTTCTTC. Translating it yields CASSPRLSGPYNEQFF.

The chain carries TRBV9 and TRBJ1-3; unclear D gene. The V and J ends lost 4 bases and 0 bases respectively, with 5 bases between them. The germline V gene encodes CDR1 SGDLS and CDR2 YYNGEE. This CDR3 has 13 residues. Here the CDR3 DNA reads TGTGCCAGCAGCCGACGCTCTGGAAACACCATATATTTT. The encoded protein is CASSRRSGNTIYF. Complete variable domain (other parts from reference TRBV9 and TRBJ1-3): DSGVTQTPKHLITATGQRVTLRCSPRSGDLSVYWYQQSLDQGLQFLIQYYNGEERAKGNILERFSAQQFPDLHSELNLSSLELGDSALYFCASSRRSGNTIYFGEGSWLTVV.

V is TRBV7-2 and J is TRBJ1-1; tentatively, D is TRBD1 (6 bases). The germline V gene encodes CDR1 SGHTA and CDR2 FQGNSA. The CDR3 contains 13 residues. Trimming shortened V by 6 bases and J by 8 bases, and 16 bases separated the two germline ends. Written as DNA, the CDR3 is TGTGCCAGCAGTTCCGACAGGCGAAGCGAAGCTTTCTTT. It specifies CASSSDRRSEAFF.

The chain has TRBV2 and TRBJ1-2; D is unclear. Germline V gene data show CDR1 as SNHLY and CDR2 as FYNNEI. V was trimmed by 11 bases and J by 7 bases, leaving 11 bases between them. The CDR3 is 10 residues long. CDR3 DNA sequence: TGTGCCGGGAACGCCGCTGGCTACACCTTC. The encoded protein is CAGNAAGYTF.

Here the CDR3 reads CASSPQTPTGELFF. CDR3 sequence (DNA): TGTGCCAGCTCACCACAGACTCCCACCGGGGAGCTGTTTTTT. The chain recombines TRBV18 with TRBJ2-2; D unresolved. Trimming pared 1 base from V and 4 bases from J, leaving 7 bases between. CDR3 length equals 14 residues. CDR1 is KGHSH and CDR2 is LQKENI in the germline V gene. The whole variable domain, filled in from reference TRBV18 and TRBJ2-2, reads NAGVMQNPRHLVRRRGQEARLRCSPMKGHSHVYWYRQLPEEGLKFMVYLQKENIIDESGMPKERFSAEFPKEGPSILRIQQVVRGDSAAYFCASSPQTPTGELFFGEGSRLTVL.

This clone was recorded only once. V and J are TRBV6-1 and TRBJ1-2, with 9 bases fitting TRBD1. The CDR3 has 16 residues. Losses at the gene ends were 0 bases for V and 4 bases for J; bases not matched to a gene: 6. Germline CDR1 MNHNS, CDR2 SASEGT. The CDR3 is CASSEAVRGQGYGYTF. Written as DNA, the CDR3 is TGTGCCAGCAGTGAAGCCGTCAGGGGACAGGGCTATGGCTACACCTTC.

This chain connects TRBV11-2 to TRBJ1-1, with D perhaps TRBD1 (6 bases). V lost 4 bases and J lost 11, with 26 bases in between. The length of the CDR3 is 16 residues. Germline V CDR1 and CDR2: SGHAT, FQNNGV. CDR3 sequence (DNA): TGTGCCAGCAGCTATTTACCCTTTAGTGGGGGCCCTCGGGCTTTCTTT. Its translation: CASSYLPFSGGPRAFF.

This chain connects TRBV29-1 to TRBJ1-2; no reliable D call. The CDR3 is 10 amino acids. The germline V and J ends were trimmed by 3 bases and 5 bases, with 4 bases remaining between them. Germline-derived CDR1 and CDR2 are SQVTM and ANQGSEA. CDR3 DNA sequence: TGCAGCGTTGAGACTTATGGCTACACCTTC. As protein: CSVETYGYTF. Complete variable domain (other parts from reference TRBV29-1 and TRBJ1-2): SAVISQKPSRDICQRGTSLTIQCQVDSQVTMMFWYRQQPGQSLTLIATANQGSEATYESGFVIDKFPISRPNLTFSTLTVSNMSPEDSSIYLCSVETYGYTFGSGTRLTVV.

CDR3 DNA sequence: TGTGCCAGCAGCTTGGCGGGGAGGGGAGCGGCCGGGGAGCTGTTTTTT. As protein: CASSLAGRGAAGELFF. The chain joins TRBV5-5 to TRBJ2-2; 7 bases are a match to TRBD2. The CDR3 length is 16 residues. Germline CDR1 and CDR2: SGHKS and YYEKEE (reference sequence). The ends lost 0 bases at V and 6 bases at J; junction bases unmatched: 8.

The J gene is TRBJ2-7, the V gene TRBV6-5, with a weak D call TRBD2 (6 bases). This CDR3 contains 13 residues. V was clipped by 2 bases and J by 2 bases, with 7 bases between them. Germline V CDR1 and CDR2: MNHEY, SVGAGI. The CDR3 DNA follows: TGTGCCAGCAGTTACAGGGAGGCCTACGAGCAGTACTTC. Encoded protein: CASSYREAYEQYF.

This chain uses TRBV19 with TRBJ1-1, with 7 bases lining up with TRBD1. Germline V gives CDR1 LNHDA, CDR2 SQIVND (reference sequence). The CDR3 has 13 amino acids. J lost 6 bases, V lost 6 bases, and 7 bases had no gene match. This CDR3 is CASRGTASSEAFF. As DNA, the CDR3 is TGTGCCAGTAGAGGGACAGCCTCTTCTGAAGCTTTCTTT.

This clone has a handful of counts. CDR3 DNA: TGTGCCAGCAGCTTAGACAGAGATGGGCCCCAGCATTTT. Translation gives CASSLDRDGPQHF. The genes are TRBV5-6 and TRBJ1-5; D may be TRBD1 (5 bases). Per the germline V gene, CDR1 is SGHDT and CDR2 is YYEEEE. The CDR3 loop spans 13 amino acids. Trimming stripped 2 bases from V and 9 bases from J, with 12 bases between.

The rearrangement links TRBV5-4 to TRBJ2-2; the D call may be TRBD1 or TRBD2 (6 bases each). This CDR3 comprises 17 residues. Trimming took off 4 bases at V and 6 bases at J, with 22 bases between the two ends. The V gene's germline CDR1 is SGHNT and CDR2 YYREEE (reference sequence). DNA of the CDR3: TGTGCCAGCAGCACGAGGAGGGGGGAACGGGCGGCCGGGGAGCTGTTTTTT. The encoded protein is CASSTRRGERAAGELFF.

The rearrangement joins TRBV18 to TRBJ2-7; D not resolved. Germline CDR1 is KGHSH and CDR2 is LQKENI. Trimming took 6 bases from V and 3 from J, leaving 12 bases between them. The CDR3 runs 13 residues. The CDR3 nucleotides read TGTGCCAGCTCCCTCCGGGCCGTCTACGAGCAGTACTTC. Protein sequence: CASSLRAVYEQYF.

Only a few counts were recorded for this clone. The genes are TRBV9 and TRBJ1-1, with 7 nucleotides matching TRBD1. The CDR3 runs to 14 residues. Germline V gene lookup returns CDR1 SGDLS and CDR2 YYNGEE. Trimming took 4 bases from V and 3 from J; bases not matched to a gene: 6. CDR3 DNA: TGTGCCAGCAGCCCTGGGACAGAGGACACTGAAGCTTTCTTT. Translating gives CASSPGTEDTEAFF.

The chain recombines TRBV6-6 with TRBJ1-2, with a possible D match to TRBD1 (5 bases). This CDR3 is built from 12 residues. Germline assignment: CDR1 MNHNY and CDR2 SVGAGI (reference sequence). CDR3 bases: TGTGGGGGGGGGTTGGCCAACTATGGCTACACCTTC. Encoded protein: CGGGLANYGYTF.

The V and J genes are TRBV5-1 and TRBJ1-2; the D is unclear. Per germline, CDR1 SGHRS and CDR2 YFSETQ. V lost 4 bases to trimming and J lost 1 base, with 8 bases between them. The CDR3 covers 13 residues. This CDR3 reads CASSHGFNYGYTF. The CDR3 nucleotides read TGCGCCAGCAGCCACGGTTTTAACTATGGCTACACCTTC. Full variable domain (missing parts from reference TRBV5-1 and TRBJ1-2): KAGVTQTPRYLIKTRGQQVTLSCSPISGHRSVSWYQQTPGQGLQFLFEYFSETQRNKGNFPGRFSGRQFSNSRSEMNVSTLELGDSALYLCASSHGFNYGYTFGSGTRLTVV.

This clone appeared a single time. V usage is TRBV19 and J usage is TRBJ2-7; 14 bases are a match to TRBD2. Germline assignment: CDR1 LNHDA and CDR2 SQIVND (reference sequence). The ends lost 4 bases at V and 3 bases at J; junction bases unmatched: 5. CDR3 size: 16 residues. This CDR3 reads CASSTGTSGSFYEQYF. DNA for the CDR3: TGTGCCAGTAGTACGGGGACTAGCGGGAGTTTCTACGAGCAGTACTTC.

V and J are TRBV6-5 and TRBJ2-7; no clear D. V was cut by 0 bases and J by 4 bases, with 7 bases left in between. CDR1 is MNHEY and CDR2 is SVGAGI in the germline V gene. The CDR3 runs 13 residues. The CDR3 DNA is TGTGCCAGCAGTTACTCGTATGCATACGAGCAGTACTTC. It translates to CASSYSYAYEQYF.

The chain is built from TRBV4-1 and TRBJ2-7; 11 bases fit TRBD2. With V trimmed by 0 bases and J by 3 bases, 4 bases remained unmatched. Germline values: CDR1 MGHRA, CDR2 YSYEKL. This CDR3 region has 16 residues. The CDR3 sequence is CASSQDKTSGSYEQYF. Written as DNA, the CDR3 is TGCGCCAGCAGCCAAGATAAAACTAGCGGGAGCTACGAGCAGTACTTC.

The chain combines TRBV9 with TRBJ1-1, with D hard to call. The CDR3 spans 13 residues. V was cut by 0 bases and J by 5 bases, with 8 bases left in between. Germline CDR1 reads SGDLS; CDR2 reads YYNGEE. CDR3: CASSVGAGTEAFF. CDR3 coding DNA: TGTGCCAGCAGCGTAGGGGCTGGGACTGAAGCTTTCTTT.

This clone was seen a few times. A junction boundary mismatches the germline segment, possibly from a read error. The V gene is TRBV7-7, the J gene TRBJ2-1, with TRBD2 matching over 11 bases. CDR1 and CDR2 (germline): SSHAT, FNYEAQ (reference sequence). The CDR3 loop spans 17 amino acids. The CDR3 sequence: CASSPGSGTSGHNEQFF. The CDR3 DNA is TGTGCTAGCAGCCCAGGGTCCGGGACTAGCGGTCACAATGAGCAGTTCTTC.

V gene TRBV2 combines with J gene TRBJ2-7; D is undetermined. The CDR3 loop spans 11 amino acids. Trimming took off 5 bases at V and 3 bases at J, with 5 bases between the two ends. Germline V CDR1 and CDR2: SNHLY, FYNNEI. CDR3 nucleotide sequence: TGTGCCAGCAGTCCCCACTACGAGCAGTACTTC. It encodes CASSPHYEQYF. The variable domain in full, completed from reference TRBV2 and TRBJ2-7, reads EPEVTQTPSHQVTQMGQEVILRCVPISNHLYFYWYRQILGQKVEFLVSFYNNEISEKSEIFDDQFSVERPDGSNFTLKIRSTKLEDSAMYFCASSPHYEQYFGPGTRLTVT.

This clone was picked up a small number of times. J is TRBJ2-7 and V is TRBV30, with TRBD2 as a possible D gene (6 bases). CDR3 length equals 12 residues. From germline, CDR1 is GTSNPN and CDR2 SVGIG (reference sequence). V was shortened by 2 bases and J by 3 bases, with 8 bases between the two germline ends. The CDR3 spells CAWSQGGYEQYF. The CDR3 coding sequence is TGTGCCTGGAGTCAGGGAGGCTACGAGCAGTACTTC.

The genes are TRBV6-1 and TRBJ1-2; 9 nucleotides align to TRBD1. The CDR3 consists of 14 residues. V dropped 4 bases and J dropped 8; count of bases not matched to a gene: 8. Per germline, CDR1 MNHNS and CDR2 SASEGT. CDR3 DNA sequence: TGTGCCAGCAGTGGCGGGACAGGGCGCGGGGGCTACACCTTC. Its translation is CASSGGTGRGGYTF.